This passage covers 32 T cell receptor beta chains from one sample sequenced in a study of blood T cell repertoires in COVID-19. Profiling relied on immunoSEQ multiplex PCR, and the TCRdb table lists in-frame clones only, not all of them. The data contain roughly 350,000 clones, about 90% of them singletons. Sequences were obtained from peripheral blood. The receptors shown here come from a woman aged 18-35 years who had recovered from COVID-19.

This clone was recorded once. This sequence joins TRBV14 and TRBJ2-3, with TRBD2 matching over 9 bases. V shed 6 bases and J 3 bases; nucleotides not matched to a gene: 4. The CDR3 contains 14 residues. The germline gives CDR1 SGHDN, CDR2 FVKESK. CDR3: CASRTSGGTDTQYF. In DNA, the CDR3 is TGTGCCAGCAGGACTAGCGGAGGAACAGATACGCAGTATTTT.

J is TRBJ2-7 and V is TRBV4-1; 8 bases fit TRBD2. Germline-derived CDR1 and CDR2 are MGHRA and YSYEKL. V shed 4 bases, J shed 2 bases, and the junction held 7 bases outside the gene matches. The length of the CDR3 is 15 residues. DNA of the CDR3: TGCGCCAGCAGCCTCGGGGTAGCGGGGACCTACGAGCAGTACGTC. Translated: CASSLGVAGTYEQYV.

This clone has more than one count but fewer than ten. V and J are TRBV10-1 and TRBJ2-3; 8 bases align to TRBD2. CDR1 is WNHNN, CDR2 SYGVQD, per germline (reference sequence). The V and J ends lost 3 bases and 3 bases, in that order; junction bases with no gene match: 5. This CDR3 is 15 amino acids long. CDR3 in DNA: TGCGCCAGCAGTGATATTGCGGGAGGAACAGATACGCAGTATTTT. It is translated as CASSDIAGGTDTQYF.

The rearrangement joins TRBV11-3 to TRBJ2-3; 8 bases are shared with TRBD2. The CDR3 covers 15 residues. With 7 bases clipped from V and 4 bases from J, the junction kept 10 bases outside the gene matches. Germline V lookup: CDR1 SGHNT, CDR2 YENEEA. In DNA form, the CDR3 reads TGTGCCAGCACCATAGGGACTAGTTTATCAGATACGCAGTATTTT. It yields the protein CASTIGTSLSDTQYF.

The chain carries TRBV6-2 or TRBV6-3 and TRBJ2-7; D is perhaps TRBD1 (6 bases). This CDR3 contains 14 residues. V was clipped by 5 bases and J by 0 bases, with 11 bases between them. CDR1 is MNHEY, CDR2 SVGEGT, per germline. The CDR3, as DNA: TGTGCCAGCAGTGCCTACAGGGACTCCTACGAGCAGTACGTC. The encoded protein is CASSAYRDSYEQYV.

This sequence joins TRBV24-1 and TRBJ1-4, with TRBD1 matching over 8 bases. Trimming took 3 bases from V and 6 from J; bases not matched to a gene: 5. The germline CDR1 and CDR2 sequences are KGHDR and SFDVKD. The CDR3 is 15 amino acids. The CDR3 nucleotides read TGTGCCACCAGTGATCCGGGACAGGAGCATGAAAAACTGTTTTTT. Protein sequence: CATSDPGQEHEKLFF.

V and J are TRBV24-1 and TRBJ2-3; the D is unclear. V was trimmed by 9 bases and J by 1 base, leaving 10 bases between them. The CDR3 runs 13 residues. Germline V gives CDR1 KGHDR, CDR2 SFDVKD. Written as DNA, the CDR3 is TGTGCCACCTCCTACAGAGGCACAGATACGCAGTATTTT. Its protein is CATSYRGTDTQYF.

The CDR3 region has the DNA TGTGCCTGGCGCTGGACAGGGGTCGCTGAAAAACTGTTTTTT. Translated: CAWRWTGVAEKLFF. The gene calls are TRBV30 and TRBJ1-4; 9 bases align to TRBD1. The CDR3 covers 14 residues. Germline trimming cut 5 bases from V and 7 bases from J; bases unmatched to any gene: 8. The germline CDR1 and CDR2 sequences are GTSNPN and SVGIG (reference sequence).

The CDR3 region has the DNA TGTGCCAGCAGCAATGTACCGTCTGGCTTCGACGAGCAGTACGTC. Its protein product is CASSNVPSGFDEQYV. The chain links TRBV5-5 to TRBJ2-7; D is undetermined. The CDR3 covers 15 residues. CDR1 SGHKS and CDR2 YYEKEE come from the germline V gene (reference sequence). V lost 4 bases to trimming and J lost 5 bases, with 19 bases between them.

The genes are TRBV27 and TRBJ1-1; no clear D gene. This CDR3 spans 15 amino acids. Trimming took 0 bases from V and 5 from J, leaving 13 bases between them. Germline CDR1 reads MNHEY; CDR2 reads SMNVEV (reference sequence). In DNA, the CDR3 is TGTGCCAGCAGTTTATCGATCCCGGCCGGGACTGAAGCTTTCTTT. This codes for CASSLSIPAGTEAFF.

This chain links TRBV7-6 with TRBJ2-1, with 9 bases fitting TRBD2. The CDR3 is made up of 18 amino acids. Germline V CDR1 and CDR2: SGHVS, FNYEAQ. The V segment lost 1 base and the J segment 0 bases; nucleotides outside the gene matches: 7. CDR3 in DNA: TGTGCCAGCAGCTTAGTTCCGGCGGGAGGGAGCTCCTACAATGAGCAGTTCTTC. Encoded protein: CASSLVPAGGSSYNEQFF.

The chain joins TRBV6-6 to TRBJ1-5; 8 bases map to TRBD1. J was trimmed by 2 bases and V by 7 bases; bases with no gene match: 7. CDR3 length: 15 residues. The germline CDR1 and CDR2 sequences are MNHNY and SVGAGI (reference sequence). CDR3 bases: TGTGCCAGCATACCAGGGGGCGAGGGCAATCAGCCCCAGCATTTT. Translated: CASIPGGEGNQPQHF.

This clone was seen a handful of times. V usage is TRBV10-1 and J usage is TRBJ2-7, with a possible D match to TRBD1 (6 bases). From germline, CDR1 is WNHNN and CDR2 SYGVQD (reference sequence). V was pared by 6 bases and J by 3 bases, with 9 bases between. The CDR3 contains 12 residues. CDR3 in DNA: TGCGCCAGCAGGGACAGTTGCTACGAGCAGTACGTC. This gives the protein CASRDSCYEQYV.

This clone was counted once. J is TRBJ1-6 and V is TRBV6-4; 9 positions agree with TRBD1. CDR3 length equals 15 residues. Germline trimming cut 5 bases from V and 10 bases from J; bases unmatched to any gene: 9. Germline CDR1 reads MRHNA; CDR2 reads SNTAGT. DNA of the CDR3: TGTGCCAGCAGTAATATGACAGGGGGTGGCTCACCCCTCCACTTT. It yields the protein CASSNMTGGGSPLHF.

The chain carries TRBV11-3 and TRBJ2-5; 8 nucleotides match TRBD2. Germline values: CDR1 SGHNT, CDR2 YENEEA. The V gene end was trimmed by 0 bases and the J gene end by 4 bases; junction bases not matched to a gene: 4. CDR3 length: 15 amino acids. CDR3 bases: TGTGCCAGCAGCTTAGAAGCGGGGGCTGGAGAGACCCAGTACTTC. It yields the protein CASSLEAGAGETQYF.

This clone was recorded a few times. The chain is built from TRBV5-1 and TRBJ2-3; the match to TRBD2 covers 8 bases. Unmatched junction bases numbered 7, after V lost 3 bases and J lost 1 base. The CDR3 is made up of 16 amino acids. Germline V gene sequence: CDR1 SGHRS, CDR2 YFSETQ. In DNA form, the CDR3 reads TGCGCCAGCAGCTCGCCTTCACTAGCGGGCACAGATACGCAGTATTTT. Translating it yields CASSSPSLAGTDTQYF.

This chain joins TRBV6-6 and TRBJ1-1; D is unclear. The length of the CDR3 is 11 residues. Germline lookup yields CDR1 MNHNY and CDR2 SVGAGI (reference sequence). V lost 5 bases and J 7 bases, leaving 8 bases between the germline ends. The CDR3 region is CASSPAVEAFF. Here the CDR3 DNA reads TGTGCCAGCAGTCCCGCGGTTGAAGCTTTCTTT.

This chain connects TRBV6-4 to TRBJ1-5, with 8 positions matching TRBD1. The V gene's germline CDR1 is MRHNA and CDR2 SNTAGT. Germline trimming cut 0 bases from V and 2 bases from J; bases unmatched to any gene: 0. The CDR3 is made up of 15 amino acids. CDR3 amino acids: CASSDSTGGNQPQHF. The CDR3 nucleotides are TGTGCCAGCAGTGACTCGACAGGGGGCAATCAGCCCCAGCATTTT.

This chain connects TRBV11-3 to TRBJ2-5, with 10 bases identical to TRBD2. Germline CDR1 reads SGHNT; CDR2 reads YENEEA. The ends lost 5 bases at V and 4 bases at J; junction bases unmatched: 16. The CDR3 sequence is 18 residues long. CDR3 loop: CASSPRFLAGVGGETQYF. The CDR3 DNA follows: TGTGCCAGCAGCCCCCGTTTTCTAGCGGGAGTGGGGGGAGAGACCCAGTACTTC.

CDR3 DNA: TGTGCCAGCAGCCATCACACCGGGGAGCTGTTTTTT. This translates into CASSHHTGELFF. J is TRBJ2-2 and V is TRBV12-3 or TRBV12-4; D call uncertain. The CDR3 extends over 12 amino acids. V was clipped by 6 bases and J by 3 bases, with 5 bases between them.

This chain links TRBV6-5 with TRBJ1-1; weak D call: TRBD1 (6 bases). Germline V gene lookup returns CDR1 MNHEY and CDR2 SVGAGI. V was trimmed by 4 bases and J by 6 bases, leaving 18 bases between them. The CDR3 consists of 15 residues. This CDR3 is CASSSSQGLWAEAFF. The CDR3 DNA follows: TGTGCCAGCAGTTCCAGCCAGGGGTTGTGGGCTGAAGCTTTCTTT.

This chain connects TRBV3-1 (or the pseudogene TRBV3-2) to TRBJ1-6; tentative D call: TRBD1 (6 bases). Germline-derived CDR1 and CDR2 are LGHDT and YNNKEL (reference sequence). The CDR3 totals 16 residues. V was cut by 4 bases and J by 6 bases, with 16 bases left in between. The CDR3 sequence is CASSLLGQPINSPLHF. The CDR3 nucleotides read TGTGCCAGCAGCCTCCTAGGACAGCCGATTAATTCACCCCTCCACTTT.

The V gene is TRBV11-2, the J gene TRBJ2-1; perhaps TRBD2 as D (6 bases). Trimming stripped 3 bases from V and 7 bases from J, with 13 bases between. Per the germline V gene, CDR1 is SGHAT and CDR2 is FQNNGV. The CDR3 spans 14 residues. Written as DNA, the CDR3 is TGTGCCAGCAGCTTGGGGACTGGAGATAATGAGCAGTTCTTC. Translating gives CASSLGTGDNEQFF.

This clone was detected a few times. The CDR3 loop is CASSLNGRETQYF. CDR3 bases: TGCGCCAGCAGCCTAAACGGCAGGGAGACCCAGTACTTC. The chain is built from TRBV5-1 and TRBJ2-5; no firm D call. Germline CDR1 and CDR2: SGHRS and YFSETQ. The V end lost 4 bases, the J end lost 5 bases, and 12 bases lay between the germline ends. CDR3 length equals 13 residues.

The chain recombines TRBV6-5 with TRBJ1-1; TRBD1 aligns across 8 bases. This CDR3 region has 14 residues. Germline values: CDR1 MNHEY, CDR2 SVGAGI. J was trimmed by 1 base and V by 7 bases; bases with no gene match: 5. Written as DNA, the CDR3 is TGTGCCAGCAATTTACAGGGGGGGAACACTGAAGCTTTCTTT. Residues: CASNLQGGNTEAFF.

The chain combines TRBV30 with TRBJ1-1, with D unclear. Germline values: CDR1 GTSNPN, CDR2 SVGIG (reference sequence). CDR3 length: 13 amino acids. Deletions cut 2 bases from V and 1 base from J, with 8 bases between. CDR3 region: CAWSLLTNTEAFF. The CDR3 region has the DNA TGTGCCTGGAGTCTGCTAACGAACACTGAAGCTTTCTTT. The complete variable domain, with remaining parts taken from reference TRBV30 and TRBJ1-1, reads SQTIHQWPATLVQPVGSPLSLECTVEGTSNPNLYWYRQAAGRGLQLLFYSVGIGQISSEVPQNLSASRPQDRQFILSSKKLLLSDSGFYLCAWSLLTNTEAFFGQGTRLTVV.

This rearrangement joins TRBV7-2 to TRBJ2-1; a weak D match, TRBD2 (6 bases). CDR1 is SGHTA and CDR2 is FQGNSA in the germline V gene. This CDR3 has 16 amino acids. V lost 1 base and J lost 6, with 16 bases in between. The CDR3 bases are TGTGCCAGCAGCTTAGAGGCGGGACTGGAGTCCAATGAGCAGTTCTTC. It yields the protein CASSLEAGLESNEQFF.

The CDR3 protein is CASSYIRDSTTNEKLFF. CDR3 in DNA: TGTGCCAGCAGCTATATCCGGGACAGCACAACTAATGAAAAACTGTTTTTT. V usage is TRBV5-6 and J usage is TRBJ1-4; 7 bases align to TRBD1. The CDR3 runs to 17 residues. V was pared by 3 bases and J by 0 bases, with 8 bases of the junction left unmatched. Germline loops: CDR1 SGHDT, CDR2 YYEEEE.

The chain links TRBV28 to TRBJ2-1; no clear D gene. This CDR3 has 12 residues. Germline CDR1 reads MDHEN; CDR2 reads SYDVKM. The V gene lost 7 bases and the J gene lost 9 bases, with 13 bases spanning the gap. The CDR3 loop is CASTSRRPEQFF. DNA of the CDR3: TGTGCCAGCACCTCCAGGCGACCTGAGCAGTTCTTC.

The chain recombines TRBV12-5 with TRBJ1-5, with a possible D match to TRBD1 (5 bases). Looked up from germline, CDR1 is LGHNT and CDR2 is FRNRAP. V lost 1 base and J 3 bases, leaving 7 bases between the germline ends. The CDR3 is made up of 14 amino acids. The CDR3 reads CASGLGQLNQPQHF. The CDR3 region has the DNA TGTGCTAGTGGTTTGGGACAGCTCAATCAGCCCCAGCATTTT.

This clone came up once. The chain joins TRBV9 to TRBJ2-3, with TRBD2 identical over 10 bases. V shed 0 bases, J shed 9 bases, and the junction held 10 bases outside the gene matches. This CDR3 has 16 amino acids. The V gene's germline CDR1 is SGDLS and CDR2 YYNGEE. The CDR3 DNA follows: TGTGCCAGCAGCGTAGGGTGGCTAGCGGGAGAAGAGACGCAGTATTTT. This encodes CASSVGWLAGEETQYF.

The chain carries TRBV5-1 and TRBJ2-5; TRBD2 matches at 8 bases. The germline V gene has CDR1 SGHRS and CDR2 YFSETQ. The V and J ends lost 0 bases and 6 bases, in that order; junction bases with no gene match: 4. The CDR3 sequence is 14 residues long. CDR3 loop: CASSLDGGEKTQYF. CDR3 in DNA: TGCGCCAGCAGCTTGGACGGGGGGGAGAAGACCCAGTACTTC.